The 27 T cell receptor beta chains given below trace back to one sample, sequenced in a study of T cell responses to AZD1222 COVID-19 vaccine. Sequencing used immunoSEQ multiplex PCR; TCRdb keeps in-frame clones, though not all of them. There are roughly 99,000 clones in the sample; around 91% occur only once, and about 20% lies in the top ten. The sample in question was peripheral blood, obtained on day 0 of AZD1222 vaccination. These receptors were obtained from an adult in good health.

The DNA of the CDR3 is TGCGCCAGCAAGACTAGCGGGGGTTACAATGAGCAGTTCTTC. Amino acid sequence: CASKTSGGYNEQFF. The rearrangement uses TRBV5-1 and TRBJ2-1, with TRBD2 matching over 12 bases. The trim removed 6 bases at V and 4 bases at J, leaving 2 bases unmatched. CDR3 length: 14 amino acids. Germline V gene sequence: CDR1 SGHRS, CDR2 YFSETQ.

This clone was detected only once. The V and J genes are TRBV27 and TRBJ2-1; maybe TRBD1 (5 bases). CDR1 and CDR2 (germline): MNHEY, SMNVEV (reference sequence). The CDR3 extends over 15 amino acids. The V end was cut by 5 bases, the J end by 3 bases, with 14 bases between. For the CDR3, the DNA is TGTGCCAGCAGTCCCCCGAACAGGATCTACAATGAGCAGTTCTTC. Protein sequence: CASSPPNRIYNEQFF.

This clone showed up just once. The chain uses TRBV2 and TRBJ1-4; TRBD1 might be the D (5 bases). V gave up 8 bases and J gave up 7 bases, with 20 bases separating them. This CDR3 has 15 residues. Germline-derived CDR1 and CDR2 are SNHLY and FYNNEI. The CDR3 reads CASRLGGRNLEKLFF. The CDR3 nucleotides read TGTGCCAGCCGCCTGGGGGGGAGAAACCTTGAAAAACTGTTTTTT.

This chain joins TRBV6-5 and TRBJ2-3, with D perhaps TRBD2 (5 bases). The V and J ends lost 6 bases and 6 bases respectively, with 10 bases between them. This CDR3 has 12 amino acids. Germline values: CDR1 MNHEY, CDR2 SVGAGI. CDR3 in amino acids: CASSSTGDTQYF. The CDR3 nucleotides read TGTGCCAGCAGCTCCACGGGGGATACGCAGTATTTT.

The genes are TRBV2 and TRBJ1-2; a weak D match, TRBD1 (5 bases). The CDR3 consists of 16 residues. V shed 2 bases and J shed 0 bases, with 13 bases lying between them. Germline V gene data show CDR1 as SNHLY and CDR2 as FYNNEI. The CDR3 protein is CASSERGTVANYGYTF. The CDR3 DNA follows: TGTGCCAGCAGTGAAAGAGGGACCGTGGCTAACTATGGCTACACCTTC.

V and J are TRBV19 and TRBJ2-3; 9 nucleotides line up with TRBD2. This CDR3 contains 16 residues. J lost 1 base, V lost 6 bases, and 8 bases had no gene match. Germline CDR1 LNHDA, CDR2 SQIVND (reference sequence). This CDR3 is CASRPEERGGTDTQYF. DNA for the CDR3: TGTGCCAGTAGGCCCGAGGAGCGGGGGGGCACAGATACGCAGTATTTT.

The V and J genes are TRBV2 and TRBJ2-4; D is possibly TRBD2 (6 bases). The germline V gene encodes CDR1 SNHLY and CDR2 FYNNEI. Trimming took off 3 bases at V and 8 bases at J, with 14 bases between the two ends. The CDR3 is made up of 14 amino acids. CDR3 coding DNA: TGTGCCAGCAGTGAGGCCCTAGCGTATGACATTCAGTACTTC. Translating gives CASSEALAYDIQYF.

The chain uses TRBV9 and TRBJ2-2, with 9 bases matching TRBD2. With V trimmed by 0 bases and J by 1 base, 1 base remained unmatched. This CDR3 has 16 residues. Looked up from germline, CDR1 is SGDLS and CDR2 is YYNGEE. The CDR3 spells CASSVGAGGNTGELFF. In DNA form, the CDR3 reads TGTGCCAGCAGCGTAGGAGCGGGGGGGAACACCGGGGAGCTGTTTTTT.

The J gene is TRBJ2-1, the V gene TRBV3-1 (or the pseudogene TRBV3-2); 7 bases line up with TRBD2. Germline values: CDR1 LGHDT, CDR2 YNNKEL (reference sequence). CDR3 length equals 17 residues. V shed 6 bases and J 3 bases; nucleotides not matched to a gene: 14. CDR3 DNA: TGTGCCAGCAGTTCTGGCTCTCGGGGCGGGGGCTACAATGAGCAGTTCTTC. Translation: CASSSGSRGGGYNEQFF.

The chain links TRBV7-9 to TRBJ2-1; the D gene is possibly TRBD2 (5 bases). The CDR3 extends over 15 amino acids. Trimming left V 3 bases short and J 6 bases short, with 15 bases between. Per the germline V gene, CDR1 is SEHNR and CDR2 is FQNEAQ (reference sequence). CDR3 sequence: CASSFREGGVNEQFF. The CDR3 DNA sequence: TGTGCCAGCAGCTTTAGAGAGGGTGGGGTCAATGAGCAGTTCTTC.

This clone was detected once. The chain combines TRBV6-5 with TRBJ1-2, with 9 bases aligning to TRBD1. Germline V gene lookup returns CDR1 MNHEY and CDR2 SVGAGI. The CDR3 totals 15 residues. After removal of 6 bases from V and 2 bases from J, the junction contained 7 bases not matched to a gene. The CDR3 loop is CASRDTGGANYGYTF. Written as DNA, the CDR3 is TGTGCCAGCAGAGACACAGGGGGCGCGAACTATGGCTACACCTTC.

The chain has TRBV27 and TRBJ2-7; perhaps TRBD1 as D (7 bases). V shed 1 base and J shed 6 bases, with 16 bases lying between them. CDR3 length: 15 amino acids. Germline V gives CDR1 MNHEY, CDR2 SMNVEV (reference sequence). CDR3 region: CASSLFPRGDSEQYF. CDR3 in DNA: TGTGCCAGCAGTTTATTCCCCAGGGGGGACTCCGAGCAGTACTTC.

V and J are TRBV6-5 and TRBJ1-5, with unresolved D. CDR3 length: 11 amino acids. With 4 bases removed from V and 15 bases from J, the gap between germline ends came to 13 bases. The germline V gene has CDR1 MNHEY and CDR2 SVGAGI. The CDR3 DNA is TGTGCCAGCAGTTCAGCCATGAAAGGGCATTTT. Translated: CASSSAMKGHF.

This clone was found once. The chain joins TRBV7-2 to TRBJ2-2; 7 bases map to TRBD2. The CDR3 totals 14 residues. Germline CDR1 SGHTA, CDR2 FQGNSA. The J segment lost 2 bases and the V segment lost 6 bases, leaving 3 bases of the junction unmatched. The CDR3 reads CASRGGGNTGELFF. The CDR3 DNA reads as TGTGCCAGCAGAGGCGGGGGAAACACCGGGGAGCTGTTTTTT.

This sequence joins TRBV10-3 and TRBJ1-1; 8 positions match TRBD1. J lost 1 base, V lost 2 bases, and 6 bases had no gene match. CDR1 and CDR2 from the germline V gene are ENHRY and SYGVKD. The CDR3 is 16 amino acids. DNA of the CDR3: TGTGCCATCAGTGAGAGGCAGGGGGCAGGGAACACTGAAGCTTTCTTT. This gives the protein CAISERQGAGNTEAFF.

The chain couples TRBV5-6 to TRBJ1-5, with a weak D call TRBD1 (6 bases). There are 15 residues in the CDR3. Germline assignment: CDR1 SGHDT and CDR2 YYEEEE. V was cut by 3 bases and J by 2 bases, with 12 bases left in between. In DNA form, the CDR3 reads TGTGCCAGCAGCTGGAGGGGGGGTGGCAATCAGCCCCAGCATTTT. Its translation is CASSWRGGGNQPQHF.

The chain is built from TRBV6-5 and TRBJ2-7, with D possibly matching TRBD1 (6 bases). The CDR3 has 13 amino acids. Trimming took off 2 bases at V and 4 bases at J, with 9 bases between the two ends. Per germline, CDR1 MNHEY and CDR2 SVGAGI. In DNA, the CDR3 is TGTGCCAGCAGTTACGGACAGATTTACGAGCAGTACTTC. Protein: CASSYGQIYEQYF.

The chain employs TRBV4-3 and TRBJ2-1; D gene unclear. CDR1 is LGHNA and CDR2 is YSLEER in the germline V gene. V was trimmed by 1 base and J by 3 bases, leaving 7 bases between them. The CDR3 runs to 14 residues. CDR3 in amino acids: CASSQGTIYNEQFF. DNA of the CDR3: TGCGCCAGCAGCCAAGGGACGATCTACAATGAGCAGTTCTTC.

The chain couples TRBV27 to TRBJ1-5; unclear D gene. The CDR3 spans 14 residues. Germline CDR1 reads MNHEY; CDR2 reads SMNVEV (reference sequence). Trimming left V 2 bases short and J 5 bases short, with 10 bases between. CDR3 bases: TGTGCCAGCAGTTTACAGGCTGGGGATCAGCCCCAGCATTTT. Translation gives CASSLQAGDQPQHF.

This chain connects TRBV5-4 to TRBJ1-2; the match to TRBD1 covers 8 bases. CDR3 length equals 17 residues. V gave up 4 bases and J gave up 2 bases; unmatched junction bases: 13. Germline V gives CDR1 SGHNT, CDR2 YYREEE (reference sequence). For the CDR3, the DNA is TGTGCCAGCAGCACCGAGGATTGGACAGGGTCGAACTATGGCTACACCTTC. As protein: CASSTEDWTGSNYGYTF.

This chain connects TRBV6-6 to TRBJ2-1, with 11 bases lining up with TRBD2. V shed 5 bases and J 4 bases; nucleotides not matched to a gene: 13. This CDR3 comprises 18 residues. The germline V gene has CDR1 MNHNY and CDR2 SVGAGI (reference sequence). CDR3 DNA: TGTGCCAGCAGTCCGAATTTTAGCGGGGGGGTTGGGTACAATGAGCAGTTCTTC. Translation: CASSPNFSGGVGYNEQFF.

The rearrangement links TRBV4-3 to TRBJ2-3, with 8 positions matching TRBD1. The ends lost 4 bases at V and 2 bases at J; junction bases unmatched: 11. There are 17 residues in the CDR3. Germline V gene lookup returns CDR1 LGHNA and CDR2 YSLEER. CDR3 residues: CASSPNRGDTYTDTQYF. Written as DNA, the CDR3 is TGCGCCAGCAGCCCTAACAGGGGGGATACCTACACAGATACGCAGTATTTT.

V and J are TRBV19 and TRBJ2-3; D may be TRBD1 (5 bases). V shed 6 bases and J shed 6 bases, with 22 bases lying between them. The germline CDR1 and CDR2 sequences are LNHDA and SQIVND (reference sequence). The CDR3 consists of 16 residues. The CDR3 DNA reads TGTGCCAGTAGGGAGACGGACATCCCTGCATTGGATACGCAGTATTTT. Translation: CASRETDIPALDTQYF.

The chain combines TRBV30 with TRBJ1-5; TRBD1 might be the D (6 bases). CDR1 and CDR2 (germline): GTSNPN, SVGIG (reference sequence). This CDR3 has 16 amino acids. V lost 3 bases, J lost 1 base, and 16 bases lay in between. This chain's CDR3 is CAWRDETGRSNQPQHF. The CDR3 nucleotides read TGTGCCTGGAGGGATGAAACAGGGCGAAGCAATCAGCCCCAGCATTTT.

The rearrangement links TRBV7-2 to TRBJ2-2, with D possibly matching TRBD2 (6 bases). The CDR3 is 15 amino acids. The germline gives CDR1 SGHTA, CDR2 FQGNSA. The germline V and J ends were trimmed by 5 bases and 0 bases, with 10 bases remaining between them. The CDR3 DNA reads TGTGCCAGCAGCCCTCGACTAGCGAACACCGGGGAGCTGTTTTTT. Translation gives CASSPRLANTGELFF.

The V and J genes are TRBV3-1 (or the pseudogene TRBV3-2) and TRBJ1-5; D remains ambiguous. Trimming cost V 4 bases and J 2 bases, with 6 bases left between them. Germline V CDR1 and CDR2: LGHDT, YNNKEL (reference sequence). The CDR3 is made up of 13 amino acids. CDR3 nucleotide sequence: TGTGCCAGCAGCCCTTCGCGCAATCAGCCCCAGCATTTT. It is translated as CASSPSRNQPQHF.

This clone was seen repeatedly, ten times or more. The junction shows a germline mismatch at one end, possibly a read error. The chain joins TRBV11-3 to TRBJ2-5; D may be TRBD2 (5 bases). Germline-derived CDR1 and CDR2 are SGHNT and YENEEA. CDR3 size: 13 residues. The chain's CDR3 is CASSSRDEEAQYF. The CDR3 bases are TGTGCCAGCAGCTCCCGGGATGAAGAGGCCCAGTACTTC.